What follows is one T cell receptor (beta chain) and its context. The antigen it recognizes is unknown. One end of the junction fails to match germline, which may point to a read error. In the germline V gene (reference sequence), CDR1 corresponds to SSHAT and CDR2 to FNYEAQ. Taken from cysteine to phenylalanine, the CDR3 has 13 residues. Just the 39-base CDR3 DNA is kept, in frame starting at base 1. The data were obtained in a study of chemoradiotherapy in HPV16-positive cancers (dated by TCRdb to 2022 to 2024). At the level of the whole study: Using functional T-cell assays on cells from a couple of HPV16-positive patients, the researchers defined candidate HPV-specific T-cell clones and common TCR motifs. Whether T-cell immunity against the HPV oncoproteins E6 and E7 changes during chemoradiotherapy and whether survival is affected by this immunity were examined in the study. The candidate HPV-specific TCRs and motifs were then tracked in TCR repertoires from around 86 patients with HPV-related cancers.

Because repertoires were sampled repeatedly during chemoradiotherapy, clonal expansion in the tumor microenvironment could be followed. Findings and caveats that apply to the study as a whole: Expansion of candidate HPV-specific clones and E7-related TCR motifs was observed in the tumor microenvironment during treatment, whereas no such expansion was observed for non-HPV-specific T cells. The functional definition of HPV-specific T cells was derived from only two HPV16-positive patients, and the survival association was reported for HPV16-positive patients. Among HPV16-positive patients, expansion of HPV-responsive T cells during chemoradiotherapy was associated with better recurrence-free survival.

The library was produced with the immunoSEQ multiplex PCR assay. TCRdb provides this immuneACCESS table in a form limited to in-frame rearrangements. Some clones are lacking; in checked studies, under half of them reflect an unresolved V gene, and why the rest are absent is not known. The sample contains about 11,000 clones, roughly 70% of them found a single time. Under 9.5% of the sample is taken by the ten largest. This chain joins TRBV7-7 to TRBJ2-5; 8 of the junction bases match TRBD1. The specimen was obtained from a patient who underwent chemoradiotherapy. This clonotype was sampled from a human donor with HPV-associated anogenital cancer. The nucleotide sequence reads TGTGCTAGCAGCGAGGACAGGGCGCAGACCCAGTACTTC. Its translation is CASSEDRAQTQYF.